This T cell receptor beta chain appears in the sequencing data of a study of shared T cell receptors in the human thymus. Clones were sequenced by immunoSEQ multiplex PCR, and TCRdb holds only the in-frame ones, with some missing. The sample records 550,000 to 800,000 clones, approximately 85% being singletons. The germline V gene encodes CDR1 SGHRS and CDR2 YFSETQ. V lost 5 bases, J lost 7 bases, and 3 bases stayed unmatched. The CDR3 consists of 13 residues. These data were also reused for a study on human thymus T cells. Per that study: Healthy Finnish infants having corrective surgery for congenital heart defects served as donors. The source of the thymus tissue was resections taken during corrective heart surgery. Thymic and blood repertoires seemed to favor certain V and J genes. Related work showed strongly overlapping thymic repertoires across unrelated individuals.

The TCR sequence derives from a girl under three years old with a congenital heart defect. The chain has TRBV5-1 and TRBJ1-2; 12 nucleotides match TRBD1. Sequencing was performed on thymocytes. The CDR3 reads CASRGDRGPGYTF. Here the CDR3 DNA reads TGCGCCAGCAGGGGGGACAGGGGGCCTGGCTACACCTTC.